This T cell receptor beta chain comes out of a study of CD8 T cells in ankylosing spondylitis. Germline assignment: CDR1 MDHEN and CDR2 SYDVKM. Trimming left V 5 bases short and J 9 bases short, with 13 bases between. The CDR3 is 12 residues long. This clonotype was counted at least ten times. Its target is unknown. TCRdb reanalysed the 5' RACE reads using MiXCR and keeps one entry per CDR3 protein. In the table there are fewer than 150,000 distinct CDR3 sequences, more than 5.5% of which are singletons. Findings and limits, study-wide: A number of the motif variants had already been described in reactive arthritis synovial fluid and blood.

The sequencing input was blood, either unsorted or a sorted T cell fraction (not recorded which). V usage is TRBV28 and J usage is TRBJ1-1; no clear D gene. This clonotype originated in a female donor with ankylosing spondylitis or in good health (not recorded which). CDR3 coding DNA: TGTGCCAGCAGTCCGAGGTGGCAGAAAGCTTTCTTT. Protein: CASSPRWQKAFF.